Reported below is one T cell receptor (beta chain). The same CDR3 can be traced to other DNA sequences in this sample. Germline CDR1 and CDR2: GTSNPN and SVGIG (reference sequence). Trimming left V 0 bases short and J 5 bases short, with 10 bases between. CDR3 size: 13 residues. This sample is drawn from a study of blood T cell repertoires in COVID-19. Sequencing was performed with immunoSEQ multiplex PCR; in TCRdb, only in-frame clones are kept and a portion is missing. Of about 160,000 clones listed, over 65% are singletons. Sequenced material: peripheral blood. The sequence derives from a man between 60 and 75 years old with acute or convalescent COVID-19. This chain links TRBV30 with TRBJ1-2; perhaps TRBD1 as D (6 bases). The CDR3 DNA is TGTGCCTGGAGTGTAGGGGGGGCTTATGGCTACACCTTC. Amino acid sequence: CAWSVGGAYGYTF.